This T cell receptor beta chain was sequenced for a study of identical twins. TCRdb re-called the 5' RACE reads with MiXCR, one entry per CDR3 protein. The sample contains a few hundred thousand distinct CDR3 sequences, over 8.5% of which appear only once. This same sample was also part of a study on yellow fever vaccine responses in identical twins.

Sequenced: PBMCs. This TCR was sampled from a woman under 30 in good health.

CDR3 sequence (DNA): TGCGCCAGCAGCCAAGGGGGGGGTACTGGAAACACCATATATTTT. This sequence encodes CASSQGGGTGNTIYF. The V and J genes are TRBV4-3 and TRBJ1-3; the D gene is possibly TRBD1 (5 bases). The CDR3 is 15 amino acids. CDR1 LGHNA and CDR2 YSLEER come from the germline V gene. Trimming stripped 1 base from V and 2 bases from J, with 9 bases between.